Below, one T cell receptor beta chain is given with its context. Its antigen is as yet unknown. CDR3 length equals 15 residues. V dropped 3 bases and J dropped 3 bases, with 15 bases sitting between them. The entry originates in a study of T-cell memory formation after mild COVID-19. Study findings and constraints: Pre-infection memory held some responding clones, suggesting pre-existing cross-reactive T cells responded.

TCRdb fed the 5' RACE reads into MiXCR, producing one record per CDR3 protein. The top ten hold 10% to 15% of the sample, which has roughly 450,000 distinct CDR3 sequences, 18% seen once. Material: PBMCs or a T cell subset sorted from them (not recorded which). J is TRBJ2-7 and V is TRBV12-3 or TRBV12-4; no clear D. This receptor was obtained from an adult woman who had mild COVID-19 (a few samples of this study predate the infection). Cell type and time point are not known. The CDR3 is CASSFYTPASYEQYF. CDR3 sequence (DNA): TGTGCCAGCAGTTTTTATACCCCCGCAAGCTACGAGCAGTACTTC.